These 26 T cell receptor beta chains originate from one sample sequenced in a study of blood T cell repertoires in COVID-19. Method: immunoSEQ multiplex PCR; TCRdb's copy keeps in-frame clones and lacks some. The sample records around 230,000 clones, just over 85% being singletons. The sequencing input was peripheral blood. The receptor set was obtained from a man in his thirties or forties who had recovered from COVID-19.

This chain joins TRBV19 and TRBJ1-1; 7 bases match TRBD1. Germline assignment: CDR1 LNHDA and CDR2 SQIVND (reference sequence). V lost 5 bases, J lost 5 bases, and 2 bases stayed unmatched. The CDR3 is 12 amino acids. CDR3: CASSEGATEAFF. Written as DNA, the CDR3 is TGTGCCAGTAGTGAGGGGGCTACTGAAGCTTTCTTT.

The chain uses TRBV7-2 and TRBJ1-2; D uncertain. V was cut by 1 base and J by 3 bases, with 3 bases left in between. The CDR3 sequence is 12 residues long. CDR1 SGHTA and CDR2 FQGNSA come from the germline V gene. The CDR3 DNA reads TGTGCCAGCAGCTTAGGGCACTATGGCTACACCTTC. It specifies CASSLGHYGYTF.

The rearrangement uses TRBV2 and TRBJ2-7; D call uncertain. The V end was cut by 0 bases, the J end by 2 bases, with 8 bases between. CDR3 length: 14 residues. Germline values: CDR1 SNHLY, CDR2 FYNNEI. CDR3 sequence reads: CASSEASTAYEQYF. The CDR3 DNA reads TGTGCCAGCAGTGAAGCGAGTACCGCCTACGAGCAGTACTTC.

This clone was counted many times. The chain employs TRBV29-1 and TRBJ1-1, with 7 bases identical to TRBD1. J gave up 7 bases and V 7 bases, and 15 bases lay outside the gene matches. The CDR3 totals 14 residues. CDR1 is SQVTM, CDR2 ANQGSEA, per germline. DNA of the CDR3: TGCAGCGGGCAACAGGGGTCCGCTACTAGTGAAGCTTTCTTT. The encoded protein is CSGQQGSATSEAFF.

This CDR3 is CASRQGALTGELFF. The CDR3 nucleotides are TGTGCCAGCAGGCAGGGGGCCCTCACCGGGGAGCTGTTTTTT. This chain joins TRBV13 and TRBJ2-2; TRBD1 aligns across 8 bases. After removal of 6 bases from V and 4 bases from J, the junction contained 4 bases not matched to a gene. Germline CDR1 is PRHDT and CDR2 is FYEKMQ (reference sequence). CDR3 length: 14 amino acids.

The chain employs TRBV7-6 and TRBJ2-2; 9 bases fit TRBD2. The CDR3 is 17 residues long. Germline values: CDR1 SGHVS, CDR2 FNYEAQ. V gave up 5 bases and J gave up 1 base; unmatched junction bases: 8. The chain's CDR3 is CASSTRLAGVNTGELFF. In nucleotides, the CDR3 is TGTGCCAGCAGCACCCGATTAGCGGGGGTGAACACCGGGGAGCTGTTTTTT.

This clone came up once. The V and J genes are TRBV4-1 and TRBJ1-4; 10 bases align to TRBD1. Trimming at V came to 2 bases and at J to 4 bases, leaving 7 bases not matched to a gene. CDR3 size: 17 residues. Germline CDR1 and CDR2: MGHRA and YSYEKL. CDR3 in amino acids: CASSQPGQGSGNEKLFF. DNA of the CDR3: TGCGCCAGCAGCCAACCGGGACAGGGGTCGGGTAATGAAAAACTGTTTTTT.

V and J are TRBV5-1 and TRBJ2-1; the match to TRBD1 covers 11 bases. There are 21 residues in the CDR3. Germline values: CDR1 SGHRS, CDR2 YFSETQ. The V gene end was trimmed by 0 bases and the J gene end by 2 bases; junction bases not matched to a gene: 16. The CDR3: CASSLGAYEWDRGFPYNEQFF. The CDR3 DNA reads as TGCGCCAGCAGCTTGGGAGCTTACGAGTGGGACAGGGGGTTTCCCTACAATGAGCAGTTCTTC.

The V call is TRBV19, the J call TRBJ1-5; 11 nucleotides agree with TRBD1. Germline loops: CDR1 LNHDA, CDR2 SQIVND (reference sequence). V lost 8 bases and J lost 6; bases outside the gene matches: 3. The CDR3 is 13 residues long. CDR3 amino acids: CASGQGASQPQHF. CDR3 nucleotide sequence: TGTGCCAGTGGACAGGGGGCGTCTCAGCCCCAGCATTTT.

The chain uses TRBV18 and TRBJ2-7; D possibly corresponds to TRBD2 (6 bases). The CDR3 is made up of 15 amino acids. The germline V and J ends were trimmed by 5 bases and 7 bases, with 21 bases remaining between them. CDR1 and CDR2 from the germline V gene are KGHSH and LQKENI. The chain's CDR3 is CASSDTVPGLREQYF. The CDR3, as DNA: TGTGCCAGCTCAGACACGGTGCCAGGACTACGGGAGCAGTACTTC.

The rearrangement links TRBV5-6 to TRBJ2-1; possible D gene TRBD1, 5 bases. Germline lookup yields CDR1 SGHDT and CDR2 YYEEEE. The CDR3 is made up of 14 amino acids. V dropped 4 bases and J dropped 9 bases, with 17 bases sitting between them. CDR3 sequence: CASSRTPGSIEQFF. CDR3 sequence (DNA): TGTGCCAGCAGCCGTACACCAGGGTCGATTGAGCAGTTCTTC.

In its sample, this clone was seen once. The chain recombines TRBV5-4 with TRBJ2-7; 9 bases agree with TRBD1. This CDR3 has 14 amino acids. CDR1 and CDR2 from the germline V gene are SGHNT and YYREEE (reference sequence). With 4 bases clipped from V and 2 bases from J, the junction kept 4 bases outside the gene matches. As DNA, the CDR3 is TGTGCCAGCAGCAGAGGGACAGGGCCCTACGAGCAGTACTTC. Its protein is CASSRGTGPYEQYF.

The genes are TRBV7-9 and TRBJ1-1; D is ambiguous. The CDR3 extends over 14 amino acids. V was shortened by 3 bases and J by 8 bases, with 16 bases between the two germline ends. CDR1 and CDR2 from the germline V gene are SEHNR and FQNEAQ (reference sequence). Here the CDR3 reads CASSFSPGYPEAFF. The CDR3 nucleotides are TGTGCCAGCAGCTTTTCCCCGGGGTACCCCGAAGCTTTCTTT. The full variable domain, in which reference TRBV7-9 and TRBJ1-1 provide the parts outside the CDR3, is DTGVSQNPRHKITKRGQNVTFRCDPISEHNRLYWYRQTLGQGPEFLTYFQNEAQLEKSRLLSDRFSAERPKGSFSTLEIQRTEQGDSAMYLCASSFSPGYPEAFFGQGTRLTVV.

The chain links TRBV19 to TRBJ1-1; a possible D gene is TRBD1 (5 bases). This CDR3 has 16 residues. With 3 bases removed from V and 1 base from J, the gap between germline ends came to 15 bases. The V gene's germline CDR1 is LNHDA and CDR2 SQIVND (reference sequence). The CDR3 is CASSIYRQGKNTEAFF. The CDR3 coding sequence is TGTGCCAGTAGTATTTATCGGCAGGGTAAGAACACTGAAGCTTTCTTT.

V is TRBV24-1 and J is TRBJ2-1; 7 bases are a match to TRBD1. This CDR3 spans 12 amino acids. Germline CDR1 KGHDR, CDR2 SFDVKD. V was pared by 10 bases and J by 3 bases, with 2 bases of the junction left unmatched. The CDR3 sequence is CATGDSYNEQFF. In DNA form, the CDR3 reads TGTGCCACGGGGGACAGCTACAATGAGCAGTTCTTC.

The CDR3 DNA follows: TGTGCCACCAGTGATTTGAGACAGTCCTCCAATCAGCCCCAGCATTTT. It specifies CATSDLRQSSNQPQHF. V gene TRBV24-1 combines with J gene TRBJ1-5; a possible D gene is TRBD1 (5 bases). CDR1 is KGHDR, CDR2 SFDVKD, per germline. V lost 0 bases, J lost 3 bases, and 11 bases lay in between. The CDR3 covers 16 residues.

The chain is built from TRBV5-6 and TRBJ2-3; D possibly corresponds to TRBD2 (6 bases). V lost 7 bases and J 1 base, leaving 7 bases between the germline ends. The CDR3 sequence is 12 residues long. Germline V gives CDR1 SGHDT, CDR2 YYEEEE. CDR3 residues: CASERGTDTQYF. In nucleotides, the CDR3 is TGTGCCAGCGAGCGGGGCACAGATACGCAGTATTTT.

The chain has TRBV19 and TRBJ2-5, with a tentative D call TRBD1 (6 bases). Trimming cost V 1 base and J 5 bases, with 11 bases left between them. This CDR3 region has 14 residues. Germline CDR1 LNHDA, CDR2 SQIVND (reference sequence). CDR3 in DNA: TGTGCCAGTAGTATAGGGGGAAGGGGGGAGACCCAGTACTTC. It encodes CASSIGGRGETQYF.

The rearrangement links TRBV7-8 to TRBJ2-7; TRBD2 matches 9 bases. The V and J ends lost 5 bases and 6 bases, in that order; junction bases with no gene match: 17. In germline, CDR1 is SGHVS, CDR2 FQNEAQ. This CDR3 has 17 amino acids. The CDR3 DNA reads as TGTGCCAGCAGCCTCGAAAGGCCAGCGGGGGGCAAACGCGAGCAGTACTTC. Protein product: CASSLERPAGGKREQYF.

V gene TRBV6-5 combines with J gene TRBJ1-1; D uncertain. Per the germline V gene, CDR1 is MNHEY and CDR2 is SVGAGI. Deletions cut 2 bases from V and 11 bases from J, with 9 bases between. The CDR3 is 11 residues long. CDR3 sequence: CASSYAGDAFF. In nucleotides, the CDR3 is TGTGCCAGCAGTTACGCGGGAGACGCTTTCTTT.

The V call is TRBV4-2, the J call TRBJ1-3; 7 bases match TRBD1. The germline V gene encodes CDR1 LGHNA and CDR2 YNFKEQ. V lost 0 bases, J lost 2 bases, and 4 bases stayed unmatched. This CDR3 has 16 residues. The CDR3 bases are TGTGCCAGCAGCCAAGATGAGGGGGCGGCTGGAAACACCATATATTTT. Translated, it gives CASSQDEGAAGNTIYF.

V is TRBV9 and J is TRBJ2-3, with D unclear. CDR3 length equals 15 residues. CDR1 and CDR2 (germline): SGDLS, YYNGEE. The ends were cut back, 0 bases at V and 1 base at J, with 9 bases in the middle. The CDR3 nucleotides read TGTGCCAGCAGCGTAGCTTCGTCCCGCACAGATACGCAGTATTTT. It yields the protein CASSVASSRTDTQYF.

J is TRBJ1-2 and V is TRBV30; unclear D gene. V was trimmed by 2 bases and J by 5 bases, leaving 9 bases between them. CDR1 and CDR2 (germline): GTSNPN, SVGIG (reference sequence). The CDR3 totals 12 residues. The chain's CDR3 is CAWSPRFYGYTF. The CDR3 coding sequence is TGTGCCTGGAGTCCGCGATTTTATGGCTACACCTTC.

The chain couples TRBV27 to TRBJ1-2; 7 nucleotides match TRBD1. The V gene end was trimmed by 9 bases and the J gene end by 5 bases; junction bases not matched to a gene: 6. CDR3 size: 12 residues. The germline gives CDR1 MNHEY, CDR2 SMNVEV (reference sequence). For the CDR3, the DNA is TGTGCCAGTCGGACAGGAAGTTATGGCTACACCTTC. Translated: CASRTGSYGYTF.

The genes are TRBV6-5 and TRBJ2-7; D is unresolved. Germline V lookup: CDR1 MNHEY, CDR2 SVGAGI. V was clipped by 6 bases and J by 4 bases, with 13 bases between them. The CDR3 spans 13 residues. CDR3 sequence (DNA): TGTGCCAGCAGAGACGGAGCCATTTACGAGCAGTACTTC. Amino acid sequence: CASRDGAIYEQYF.

This rearrangement joins TRBV7-2 to TRBJ1-6; TRBD1 aligns across 8 bases. V shed 5 bases and J 2 bases; nucleotides not matched to a gene: 2. Germline-derived CDR1 and CDR2 are SGHTA and FQGNSA. The CDR3 totals 15 residues. CDR3 protein: CASSNRGAYNSPLHF. CDR3 DNA: TGTGCCAGCAGCAACAGGGGGGCCTATAATTCACCCCTCCACTTT.